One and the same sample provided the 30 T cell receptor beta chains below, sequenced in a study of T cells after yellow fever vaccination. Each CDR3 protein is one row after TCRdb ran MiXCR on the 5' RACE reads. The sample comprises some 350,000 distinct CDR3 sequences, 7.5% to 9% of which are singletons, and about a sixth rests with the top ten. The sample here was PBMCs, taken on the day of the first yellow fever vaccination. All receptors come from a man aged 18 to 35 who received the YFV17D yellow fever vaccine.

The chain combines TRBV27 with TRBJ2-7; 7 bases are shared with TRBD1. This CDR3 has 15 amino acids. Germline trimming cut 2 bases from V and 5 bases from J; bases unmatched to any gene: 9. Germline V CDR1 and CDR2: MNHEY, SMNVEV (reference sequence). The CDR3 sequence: CASSLPTGKANEQYF. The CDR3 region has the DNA TGTGCCAGCAGTTTACCGACAGGGAAGGCTAACGAGCAGTACTTC.

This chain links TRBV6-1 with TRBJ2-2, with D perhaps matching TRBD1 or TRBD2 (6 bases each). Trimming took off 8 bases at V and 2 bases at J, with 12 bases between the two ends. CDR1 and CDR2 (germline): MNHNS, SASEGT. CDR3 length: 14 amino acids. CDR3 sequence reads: CASGPGANTGELFF. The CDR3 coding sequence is TGTGCCAGCGGCCCGGGGGCCAACACCGGGGAGCTGTTTTTT.

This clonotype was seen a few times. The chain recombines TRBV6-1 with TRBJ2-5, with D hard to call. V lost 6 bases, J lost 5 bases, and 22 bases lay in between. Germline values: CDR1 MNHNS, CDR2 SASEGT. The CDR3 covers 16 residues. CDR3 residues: CASSPHGAGRRETQYF. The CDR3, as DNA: TGTGCCAGCAGCCCCCACGGCGCTGGACGACGGGAGACCCAGTACTTC.

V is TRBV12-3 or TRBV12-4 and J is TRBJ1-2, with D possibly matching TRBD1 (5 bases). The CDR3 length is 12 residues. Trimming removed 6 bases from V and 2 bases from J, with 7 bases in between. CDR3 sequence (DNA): TGTGCCAGCAGGGGGGTGAACTATGGCTACACCTTC. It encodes CASRGVNYGYTF.

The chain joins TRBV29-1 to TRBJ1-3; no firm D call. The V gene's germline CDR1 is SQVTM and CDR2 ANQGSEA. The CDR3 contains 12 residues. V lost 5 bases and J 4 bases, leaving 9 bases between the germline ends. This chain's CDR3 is CSVRVSGNTIYF. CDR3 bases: TGCAGCGTTCGAGTTTCCGGAAACACCATATATTTT.

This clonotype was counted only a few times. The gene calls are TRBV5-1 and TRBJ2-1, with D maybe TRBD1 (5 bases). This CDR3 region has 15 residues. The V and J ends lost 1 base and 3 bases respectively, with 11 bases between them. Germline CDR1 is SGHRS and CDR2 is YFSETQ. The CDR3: CASSLSAGNYNEQFF. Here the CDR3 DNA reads TGCGCCAGCAGCTTGTCGGCAGGGAACTACAATGAGCAGTTCTTC.

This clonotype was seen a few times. The DNA of the CDR3 is TGCGCCAGCAGCCAACGTACTTCGGACACCTACGAGCAGTACTTC. It yields the protein CASSQRTSDTYEQYF. V gene TRBV4-3 combines with J gene TRBJ2-7; D is possibly TRBD1 (5 bases). Between the trimmed V and J ends, which lost 2 bases and 2 bases, there was a span of 13 bases. The germline V gene has CDR1 LGHNA and CDR2 YSLEER. This CDR3 is 15 amino acids long.

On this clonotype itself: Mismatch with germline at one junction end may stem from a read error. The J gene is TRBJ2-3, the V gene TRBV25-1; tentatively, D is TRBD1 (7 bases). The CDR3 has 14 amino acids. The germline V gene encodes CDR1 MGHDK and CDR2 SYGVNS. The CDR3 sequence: CASSEFGGTDTLYF. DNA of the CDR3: TGTGCCAGCAGTGAGTTCGGAGGGACAGATACGCTGTATTTT.

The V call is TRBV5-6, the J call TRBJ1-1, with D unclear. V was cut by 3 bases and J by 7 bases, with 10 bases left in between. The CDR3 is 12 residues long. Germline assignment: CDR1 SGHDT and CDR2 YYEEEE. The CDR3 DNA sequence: TGTGCCAGCAGCTGGGTTGAGGGTGAAGCTTTCTTT. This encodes CASSWVEGEAFF.

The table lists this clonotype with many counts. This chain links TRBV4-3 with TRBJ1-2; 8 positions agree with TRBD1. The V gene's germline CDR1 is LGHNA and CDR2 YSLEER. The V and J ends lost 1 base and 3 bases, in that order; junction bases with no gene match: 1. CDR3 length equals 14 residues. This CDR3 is CASSQVDRDYGYTF. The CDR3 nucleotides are TGCGCCAGCAGCCAAGTGGACAGGGACTATGGCTACACCTTC.

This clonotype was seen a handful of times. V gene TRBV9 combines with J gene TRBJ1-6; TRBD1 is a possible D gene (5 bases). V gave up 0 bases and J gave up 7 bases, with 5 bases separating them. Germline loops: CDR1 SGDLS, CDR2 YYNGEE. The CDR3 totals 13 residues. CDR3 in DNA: TGTGCCAGCAGCGTAGGGGGGAATTCACCCCTCCACTTT. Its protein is CASSVGGNSPLHF.

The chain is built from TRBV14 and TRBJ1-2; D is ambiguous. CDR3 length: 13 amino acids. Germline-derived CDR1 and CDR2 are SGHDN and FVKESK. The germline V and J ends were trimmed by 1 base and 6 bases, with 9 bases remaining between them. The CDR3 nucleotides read TGTGCCAGCAGCCAAGGCGCGAGGGATGGCTACACCTTC. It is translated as CASSQGARDGYTF.

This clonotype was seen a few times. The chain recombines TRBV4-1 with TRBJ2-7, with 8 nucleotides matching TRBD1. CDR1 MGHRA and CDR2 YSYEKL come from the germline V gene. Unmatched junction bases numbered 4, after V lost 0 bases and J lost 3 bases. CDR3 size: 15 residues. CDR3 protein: CASSQDAGGIYEQYF. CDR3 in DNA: TGCGCCAGCAGCCAAGACGCAGGGGGCATCTACGAGCAGTACTTC.

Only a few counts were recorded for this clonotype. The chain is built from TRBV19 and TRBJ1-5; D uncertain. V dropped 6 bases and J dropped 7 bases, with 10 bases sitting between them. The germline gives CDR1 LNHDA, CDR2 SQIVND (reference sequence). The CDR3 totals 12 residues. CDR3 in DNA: TGTGCCAGTAGGTACTCGGGGCAGCCCCAGCATTTT. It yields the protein CASRYSGQPQHF.

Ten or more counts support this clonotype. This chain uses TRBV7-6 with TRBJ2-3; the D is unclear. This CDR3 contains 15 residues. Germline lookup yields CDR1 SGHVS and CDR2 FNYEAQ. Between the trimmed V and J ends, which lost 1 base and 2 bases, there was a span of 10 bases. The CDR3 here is CASSLEGDATDTQYF. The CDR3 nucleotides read TGTGCCAGCAGCTTAGAGGGTGACGCCACAGATACGCAGTATTTT. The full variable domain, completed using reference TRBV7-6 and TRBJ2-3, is GAGVSQSPRYKVTKRGQDVALRCDPISGHVSLYWYRQALGQGPEFLTYFNYEAQQDKSGLPNDRFSAERPEGSISTLTIQRTEQRDSAMYRCASSLEGDATDTQYFGPGTRLTVL.

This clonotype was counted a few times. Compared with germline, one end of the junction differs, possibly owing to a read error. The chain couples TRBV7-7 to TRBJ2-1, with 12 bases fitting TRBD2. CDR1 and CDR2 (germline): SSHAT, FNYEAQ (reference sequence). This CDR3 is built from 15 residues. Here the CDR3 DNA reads TGTGCTAGCAGTCGGACTAGCGGGGTTGGCAGTGAGCAGTTCTTC. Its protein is CASSRTSGVGSEQFF.

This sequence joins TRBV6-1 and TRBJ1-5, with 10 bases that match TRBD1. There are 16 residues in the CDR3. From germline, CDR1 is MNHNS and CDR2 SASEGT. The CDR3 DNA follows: TGTGCAACCGGGGACAGGGGATGGGGTAGCAATCAGCCCCAGCATTTT. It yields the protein CATGDRGWGSNQPQHF.

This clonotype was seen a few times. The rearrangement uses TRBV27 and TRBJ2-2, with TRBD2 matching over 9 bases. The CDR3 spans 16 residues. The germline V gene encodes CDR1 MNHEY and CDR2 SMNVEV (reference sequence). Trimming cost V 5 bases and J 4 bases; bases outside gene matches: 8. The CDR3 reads CASSPIAGAPTGELFF. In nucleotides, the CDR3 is TGTGCCAGCAGTCCGATAGCGGGGGCACCCACCGGGGAGCTGTTTTTT.

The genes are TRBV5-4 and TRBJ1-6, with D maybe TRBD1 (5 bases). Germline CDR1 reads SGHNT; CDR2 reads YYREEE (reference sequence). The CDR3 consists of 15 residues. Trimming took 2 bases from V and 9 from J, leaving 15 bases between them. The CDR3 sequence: CASSLAGTPGSPLHF. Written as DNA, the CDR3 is TGTGCCAGCAGCTTAGCCGGGACCCCTGGTTCACCCCTCCACTTT.

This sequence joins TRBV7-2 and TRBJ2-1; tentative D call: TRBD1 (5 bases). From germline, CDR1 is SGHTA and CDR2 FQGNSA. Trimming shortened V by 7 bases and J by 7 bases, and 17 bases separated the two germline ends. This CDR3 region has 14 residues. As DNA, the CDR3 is TGTGCCAGCACCGTGCGCAGGGAAGCTAATGAGCAGTTCTTC. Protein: CASTVRREANEQFF.

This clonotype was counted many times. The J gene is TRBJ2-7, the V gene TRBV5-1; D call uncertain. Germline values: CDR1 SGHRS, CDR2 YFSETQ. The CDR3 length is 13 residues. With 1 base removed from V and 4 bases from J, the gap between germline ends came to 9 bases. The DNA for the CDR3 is TGCGCCAGCAGCTTGTCACGTTCGTACGAGCAGTACTTC. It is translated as CASSLSRSYEQYF.

CDR3 loop: CASSPFSGNTIYF. Here the CDR3 DNA reads TGCGCCAGCAGCCCATTCTCTGGAAACACCATATATTTT. The rearrangement joins TRBV4-1 to TRBJ1-3; D remains ambiguous. The CDR3 is 13 amino acids. The germline gives CDR1 MGHRA, CDR2 YSYEKL. Trimming stripped 4 bases from V and 0 bases from J, with 4 bases between.

Written as DNA, the CDR3 is TGTGCCACCACAAATAGCGGGCCAGATACGCAGTATTTT. This encodes CATTNSGPDTQYF. This sequence joins TRBV6-1 and TRBJ2-3, with TRBD2 matching 7 bases. The CDR3 is 13 residues long. Germline loops: CDR1 MNHNS, CDR2 SASEGT. Trimming removed 10 bases from V and 4 bases from J; junction bases left unmatched: 8.

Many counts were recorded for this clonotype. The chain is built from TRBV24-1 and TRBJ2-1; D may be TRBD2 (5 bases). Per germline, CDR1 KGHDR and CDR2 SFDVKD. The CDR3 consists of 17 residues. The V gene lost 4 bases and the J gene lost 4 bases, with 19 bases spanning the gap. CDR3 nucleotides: TGTGCCACCAGTGACCCTAGACCGGGAAATCGTTACAATGAGCAGTTCTTC. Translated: CATSDPRPGNRYNEQFF.

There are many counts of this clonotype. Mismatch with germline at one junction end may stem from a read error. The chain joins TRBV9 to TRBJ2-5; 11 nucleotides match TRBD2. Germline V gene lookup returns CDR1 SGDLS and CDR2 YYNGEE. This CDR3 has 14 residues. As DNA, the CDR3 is TGTGCCAGCAGTGTAGCGGGGGGGCAAGAGACCCAGTACTTC. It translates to CASSVAGGQETQYF.

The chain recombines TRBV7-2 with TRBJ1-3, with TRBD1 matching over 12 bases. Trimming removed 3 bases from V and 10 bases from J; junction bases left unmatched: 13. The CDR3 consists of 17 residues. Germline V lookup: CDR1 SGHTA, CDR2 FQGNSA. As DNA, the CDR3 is TGTGCCAGCAGCTTCACCGGGACAGGGGGCGAATGGTCGACCATATATTTT. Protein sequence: CASSFTGTGGEWSTIYF.

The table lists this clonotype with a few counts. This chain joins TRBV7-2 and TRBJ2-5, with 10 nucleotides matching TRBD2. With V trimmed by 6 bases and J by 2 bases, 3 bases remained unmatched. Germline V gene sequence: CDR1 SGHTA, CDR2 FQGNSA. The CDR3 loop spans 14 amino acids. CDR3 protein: CASRGLAAQETQYF. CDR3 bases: TGTGCCAGCAGAGGACTAGCGGCTCAAGAGACCCAGTACTTC. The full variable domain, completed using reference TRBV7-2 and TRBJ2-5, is GAGVSQSPSNKVTEKGKDVELRCDPISGHTALYWYRQSLGQGLEFLIYFQGNSAPDKSGLPSDRFSAERTGGSVSTLTIQRTQQEDSAVYLCASRGLAAQETQYFGPGTRLLVL.

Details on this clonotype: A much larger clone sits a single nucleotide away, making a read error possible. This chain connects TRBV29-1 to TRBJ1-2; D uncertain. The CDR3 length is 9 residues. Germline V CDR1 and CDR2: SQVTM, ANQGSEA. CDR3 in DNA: TGCAGCGTTGAATTTGGCTACAACTTC. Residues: CSVEFGYNF.

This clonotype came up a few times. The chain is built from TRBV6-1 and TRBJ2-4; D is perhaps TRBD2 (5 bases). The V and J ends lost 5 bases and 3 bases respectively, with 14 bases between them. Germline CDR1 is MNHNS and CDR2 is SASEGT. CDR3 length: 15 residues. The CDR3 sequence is CASSRSGVGKNIQYF. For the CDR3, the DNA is TGTGCCAGCAGTAGGTCCGGGGTCGGCAAAAACATTCAGTACTTC.

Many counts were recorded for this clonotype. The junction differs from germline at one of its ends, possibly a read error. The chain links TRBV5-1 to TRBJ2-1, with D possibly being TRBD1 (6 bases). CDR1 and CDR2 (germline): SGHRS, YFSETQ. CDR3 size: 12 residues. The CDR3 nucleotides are TGTGCCAGCAGTTCACAGGGCAATGAGCAGTTCTTC. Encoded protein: CASSSQGNEQFF.